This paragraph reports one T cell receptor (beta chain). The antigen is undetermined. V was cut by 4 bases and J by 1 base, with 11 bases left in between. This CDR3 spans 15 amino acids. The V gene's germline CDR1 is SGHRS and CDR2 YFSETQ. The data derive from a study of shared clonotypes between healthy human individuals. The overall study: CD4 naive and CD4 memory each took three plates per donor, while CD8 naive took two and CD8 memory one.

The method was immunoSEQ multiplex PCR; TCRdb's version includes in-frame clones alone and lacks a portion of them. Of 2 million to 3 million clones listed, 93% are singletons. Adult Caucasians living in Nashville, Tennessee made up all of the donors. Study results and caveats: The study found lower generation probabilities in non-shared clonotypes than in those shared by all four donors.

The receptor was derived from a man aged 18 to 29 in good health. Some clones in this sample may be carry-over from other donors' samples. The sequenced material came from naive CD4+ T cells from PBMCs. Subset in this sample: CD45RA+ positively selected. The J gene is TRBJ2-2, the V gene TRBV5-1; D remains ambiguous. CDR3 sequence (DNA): TGCGCCAGCAGCGTGTTCCTGAGGAACACCGGGGAGCTGTTTTTT. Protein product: CASSVFLRNTGELFF.